This T cell receptor (beta chain) was captured by sequencing in a study of T cells in Graves' hyperthyroidism and ophthalmopathy. This clonotype was counted at least ten times. Its antigen is as yet unknown. TCR beta CDR3 sequences were amplified from RNA transcripts. When the TCR CDR3 underwent first-round RT-PCR, the HTBI primer set was used. TCRdb re-called the multiplex PCR reads through MiXCR, storing one row per CDR3 protein. The sample contains roughly 350,000 distinct CDR3 sequences, about 15% of which appear only once. Patients having uncontrolled infection, another autoimmune disease, pregnancy or lactation were not included. General study results and limits: Model output signaled ophthalmopathy a median around 6.9 months ahead of onset. Separation of ophthalmopathy from stable hyperthyroidism was achieved by a 13 V-J model.

The CDR3 is made up of 14 amino acids. Trimming took 5 bases from V and 5 from J, leaving 15 bases between them. The rearrangement joins TRBV12-3 or TRBV12-4 to TRBJ2-5; D remains unclear. Sequencing was done on a sample of blood. This sequence originates from a woman aged 25 to 45 with Graves' ophthalmopathy. The CDR3: CASSPYGVGETQYF. The CDR3 coding sequence is TGTGCCAGCAGTCCATACGGTGTTGGCGAGACCCAGTACTTC.